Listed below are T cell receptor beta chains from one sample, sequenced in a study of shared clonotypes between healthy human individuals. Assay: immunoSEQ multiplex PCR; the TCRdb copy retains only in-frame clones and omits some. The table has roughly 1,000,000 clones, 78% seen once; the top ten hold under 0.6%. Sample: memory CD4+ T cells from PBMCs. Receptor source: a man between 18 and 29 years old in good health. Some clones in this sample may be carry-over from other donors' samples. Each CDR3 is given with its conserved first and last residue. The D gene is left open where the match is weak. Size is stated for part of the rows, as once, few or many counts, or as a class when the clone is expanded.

CASSYSRTGRTEAFF	TGTGCCAGCAGTTACTCCAGGACAGGAAGAACTGAAGCTTTCTTT	TRBD1	TRBJ1-1	once	TRBV6-5
CASSLASVSYEQYF	TGTGCCAGTAGTTTGGCCTCTGTCTCCTACGAGCAGTACTTC	NA	TRBJ2-7	NA	TRBV19
CASTAPGSNEKLFF	TGTGCCAGCACGGCGCCAGGGTCGAATGAAAAACTGTTTTTT	NA	TRBJ1-4	NA	TRBV6-6
CASSLEQWRGYTF	TGTGCCAGCAGCTTAGAACAGTGGCGTGGCTACACCTTC	NA	TRBJ1-2	NA	TRBV7-9
CASSQASAGELFF	TGTGCCAGCAGCCAAGCTTCCGCCGGGGAGCTGTTTTTT	NA	TRBJ2-2	NA	TRBV11-2
CASSSSSEDEQYF	TGTGCCAGCAGCTCATCATCTGAGGACGAGCAGTACTTC	NA	TRBJ2-7	few	TRBV7-3
CASSLGLAGVLGGELFF	TGCGCCAGCAGCTTGGGACTAGCGGGAGTGTTAGGCGGGGAGCTGTTTTTT	TRBD2	TRBJ2-2	NA	TRBV5-1
CASSIVGYEQYF	TGTGCCAGCTCTATCGTCGGCTACGAGCAGTACTTC	NA	TRBJ2-7	NA	TRBV18
CASSFGQNYEQYF	TGTGCCAGCAGCTTTGGACAGAACTACGAGCAGTACTTC	NA	TRBJ2-7	NA	TRBV5-8
CASSTAGKNSPLHF	TGTGCCAGCAGCACAGCAGGGAAGAATTCACCCCTCCACTTT	NA	TRBJ1-6	once	TRBV6-5
CASSLAAQGVTEAFF	TGCGCCAGCAGCTTGGCCGCACAGGGGGTCACTGAAGCTTTCTTT	TRBD1	TRBJ1-1	NA	TRBV5-1
CASRTGGFTNTEAFF	TGTGCCAGCAGGACAGGGGGCTTTACGAACACTGAAGCTTTCTTT	TRBD1	TRBJ1-1	NA	TRBV6-6
CASSQVVSGEQFF	TGTGCCAGCAGCCAAGTGGTATCCGGTGAGCAGTTCTTC	NA	TRBJ2-1	NA	TRBV4-2
CASSLVPGPTEAFF	TGTGCCAGCAGCTTAGTTCCAGGGCCCACTGAAGCTTTCTTT	NA	TRBJ1-1	NA	TRBV7-3
CASSIVPPGSNEQFF	TGTGCCAGTAGTATCGTACCCCCCGGGAGTAATGAGCAGTTCTTC	NA	TRBJ2-1	NA	TRBV19
CASRDINEQFF	TGTGCCAGCAGGGACATCAATGAGCAGTTCTTC	NA	TRBJ2-1	NA	TRBV2
CASSHRTGGRQETQYF	TGTGCCAGCAGCCATCGGACAGGGGGCCGCCAAGAGACCCAGTACTTC	TRBD1	TRBJ2-5	NA	TRBV7-9
CASSRRSGSGIYEQYF	TGTGCCAGCAGCCGCCGGTCTGGCAGCGGTATATACGAGCAGTACTTC	NA	TRBJ2-7	NA	TRBV11-2
CSVETGAGHTEAFF	TGCAGCGTTGAAACCGGGGCAGGGCACACTGAAGCTTTCTTT	NA	TRBJ1-1	NA	TRBV29-1
CASSYGGTDTQYF	TGTGCCAGCAGCTACGGGGGCACAGATACGCAGTATTTT	NA	TRBJ2-3	NA	TRBV7-9
CASRPDNPLNYGYTF	TGCGCCAGCAGGCCGGACAACCCTCTTAACTATGGCTACACCTTC	NA	TRBJ1-2	NA	TRBV5-1
CASLNSYYEKLFF	TGTGCCAGTCTGAACAGTTACTATGAAAAACTGTTTTTT	NA	TRBJ1-4	once	TRBV9
CASTQGGYEQYF	TGTGCCAGCACCCAGGGGGGCTACGAGCAGTACTTC	NA	TRBJ2-7	once	TRBV28
CASSVDLAGASYEQYF	TGTGCCAGCAGCGTAGACCTAGCGGGAGCTTCCTACGAGCAGTACTTC	TRBD2	TRBJ2-7	NA	TRBV9
CASSLAGIKETQYF	TGTGCCAGCAGCTTGGCAGGAATAAAAGAGACCCAGTACTTC	NA	TRBJ2-5	NA	TRBV5-4
CASSLTGYGYTF	TGTGCCAGCAGCTTGACAGGCTATGGCTACACCTTC	NA	TRBJ1-2	few	TRBV11-2
CASRGRAWGTEAFF	TGTGCCAGCAGGGGCCGGGCCTGGGGGACTGAAGCTTTCTTT	NA	TRBJ1-1	few	TRBV2
CASSGTGTYYGYTF	TGTGCCAGCAGCGGTACCGGGACGTACTATGGCTACACCTTC	NA	TRBJ1-2	once	TRBV9
CASSLDRNEKLFF	TGTGCCAGCAGCTTAGACAGGAATGAAAAACTGTTTTTT	NA	TRBJ1-4	NA	TRBV7-8
CASSTKREGPSGTQYF	TGTGCCAGCAGCACGAAGCGGGAGGGCCCTTCGGGGACCCAGTACTTC	TRBD2	TRBJ2-5	many	TRBV5-6
CASSPTSGRVISYNEQFF	TGCGCCAGCAGCCCGACTAGCGGGAGAGTAATCTCCTACAATGAGCAGTTCTTC	TRBD2	TRBJ2-1	NA	TRBV5-1
CASSYHPTNTEAFF	TGTGCCAGCAGTTATCATCCCACGAACACTGAAGCTTTCTTT	NA	TRBJ1-1	NA	TRBV6-6
CASSFGGGLVNTEAFF	TGTGCCAGCAGCTTTGGGGGGGGCCTTGTGAACACTGAAGCTTTCTTT	NA	TRBJ1-1	once	TRBV11-2
CASSPTGQTNYGYTF	TGTGCCAGCTCACCGACAGGACAGACTAACTATGGCTACACCTTC	NA	TRBJ1-2	NA	TRBV18
CASSLLPLSGELFF	TGTGCCAGCAGCTTACTCCCGCTAAGCGGGGAGCTGTTTTTT	NA	TRBJ2-2	NA	TRBV7-3
CASSPLDQGPGELFF	TGTGCCAGCTCACCATTGGATCAGGGTCCCGGGGAGCTGTTTTTT	NA	TRBJ2-2	NA	TRBV18
CASSGTPHEQYF	TGCGCCAGCAGCGGTACGCCCCACGAGCAGTACTTC	NA	TRBJ2-7	NA	TRBV5-1
CARWGDREAGQPQHF	TGTGCCAGGTGGGGGGACAGGGAGGCAGGCCAGCCCCAGCATTTT	TRBD1	TRBJ1-5	NA	TRBV27
CAWSVQRERQYF	TGTGCCTGGAGTGTGCAGCGGGAGAGGCAGTACTTC	TRBD2	TRBJ2-7	NA	TRBV30
CASSSRGIEETQYF	TGTGCCAGCAGTTCGAGGGGGATTGAGGAGACCCAGTACTTC	NA	TRBJ2-5	NA	TRBV27
CSVEGLAGTTDTQYF	TGCAGCGTTGAAGGGCTAGCGGGGACCACAGATACGCAGTATTTT	TRBD2	TRBJ2-3	NA	TRBV29-1
CAWSGLSTNEKLFF	TGTGCCTGGTCGGGCCTCTCAACTAATGAAAAACTGTTTTTT	NA	TRBJ1-4	few	TRBV30
CASSPHSAIKFF	TGTGCCAGCAGCCCCCATAGCGCCATTAAGTTCTTC	NA	TRBJ2-1	once	TRBV11-2
CASSGGQGWSYEQYF	TGTGCCAGCAGCGGCGGACAGGGATGGTCCTACGAGCAGTACTTC	TRBD1	TRBJ2-7	NA	TRBV28
CSVVPGLVIEQFF	TGCAGCGTCGTTCCGGGACTAGTGATTGAGCAGTTCTTC	TRBD2	TRBJ2-1	NA	TRBV29-1
CASSRPGTAQETQYF	TGTGCCAGCAGCCGACCGGGGACAGCGCAAGAGACCCAGTACTTC	TRBD1	TRBJ2-5	NA	TRBV5-4
CASSFGTSYNEQFF	TGTGCCAGCAGCTTTGGGACTAGCTACAATGAGCAGTTCTTC	TRBD2	TRBJ2-1	many	TRBV5-4
CAISPGTGESANYGYTF	TGTGCCATCAGTCCCGGGACAGGGGAATCAGCTAACTATGGCTACACCTTC	TRBD1	TRBJ1-2	NA	TRBV10-3
CASLMNDSNEKLFF	TGTGCCAGCCTGATGAATGACAGTAATGAAAAACTGTTTTTT	NA	TRBJ1-4	NA	TRBV28
CASSWGSGRKSDTQYF	TGTGCCAGCAGTTGGGGCAGTGGGCGGAAGTCAGATACGCAGTATTTT	NA	TRBJ2-3	NA	TRBV6-5
CASSLTRVTEAFF	TGTGCCAGCAGCTTAACTCGGGTCACTGAAGCTTTCTTT	NA	TRBJ1-1	NA	TRBV7-2
CSAGRTADREEKLFF	TGCAGCGCCGGGAGGACCGCGGACAGGGAAGAAAAACTGTTTTTT	TRBD1	TRBJ1-4	once	TRBV29-1
CASSPAPGNYGYTF	TGTGCCAGCAGTCCCGCCCCGGGGAACTATGGCTACACCTTC	NA	TRBJ1-2	NA	TRBV28
CASSGLNSNQPQHF	TGTGCCAGCAGTGGGCTGAATAGCAATCAGCCCCAGCATTTT	NA	TRBJ1-5	NA	TRBV6-1
CASSLLAGRASYEQYF	TGTGCCAGCAGCCTACTAGCGGGGCGGGCCTCCTACGAGCAGTACTTC	TRBD2	TRBJ2-7	NA	TRBV9